This paragraph covers one T cell receptor beta chain sequence. Its matching antigen is unknown. This sample is drawn from a study of T cells expressing NK-cell markers. In the study overall: The TCR beta repertoires were obtained from sorted CD3+CD56+NKG2C+, CD3+CD56+NKG2C- and CD3+CD56-NKG2C+ T cells. Study-level findings and limits: HCMV specificity was not established for the expanded NKG2C+ T cell clones.

No DNA is given; TCRdb re-called the 5' RACE reads and lists each CDR3 protein once. This listing includes roughly 350,000 distinct CDR3 sequences. This clonotype originated in a man between 18 and 69 years old in good health. What was sequenced was blood T cells: a sorted CD56 or NKG2C T cell subset, CD4+ or CD8+ T cells, or bulk PBMC T cells (not recorded which).

CDR3 loop: CASSPTGGSGVGNQPQHF. V gene TRBV18 combines with J gene TRBJ1-5; the D call of TRBD1 rests on TCRdb alone, since no DNA is present to check it. CDR1 is KGHSH and CDR2 is LQKENI in the germline V gene. The CDR3 length is 18 residues.